This T cell receptor (beta chain) was sequenced in a study of control samples from healthy donors and cancer patients. Assay: immunoSEQ multiplex PCR; the TCRdb copy retains only in-frame clones and omits some. Of about 100,000 clones listed, about 90% were seen once; the top ten hold 15% to 20%. This CDR3 is 18 amino acids long. The origin of this receptor is a woman in her 50s in good health. Sequencing used blood. The chain recombines TRBV1 with TRBJ1-6. TRBV1 is assigned pseudogene status. CDR3 coding DNA: TGCACCAGCAGCCAAGAGGGGAGAGGATCCTCCTATAATTCACCCCTCCACTTT. Translation: CTSSQEGRGSSYNSPLHF.